This TCR beta chain was found in a study of T cell changes during pregnancy in multiple sclerosis. The method was immunoSEQ multiplex PCR; TCRdb's version includes in-frame clones alone and lacks a portion of them. The sample carries about 85,000 clones, about 89% recorded once. Trimming cost V 7 bases and J 0 bases, with 8 bases left between them. The CDR3 extends over 13 amino acids. The germline V gene has CDR1 SGHKS and CDR2 YYEKEE (reference sequence). The chain has TRBV5-5 and TRBJ2-4; D is undetermined. The receptor was derived from a female donor with multiple sclerosis, enrolled in a pregnancy study. The starting material was peripheral blood, obtained in the first trimester of pregnancy. The CDR3 DNA reads TGTGCCAGCCTGGAGTTAGCCAAAAACATTCAGTACTTC. The encoded protein is CASLELAKNIQYF.